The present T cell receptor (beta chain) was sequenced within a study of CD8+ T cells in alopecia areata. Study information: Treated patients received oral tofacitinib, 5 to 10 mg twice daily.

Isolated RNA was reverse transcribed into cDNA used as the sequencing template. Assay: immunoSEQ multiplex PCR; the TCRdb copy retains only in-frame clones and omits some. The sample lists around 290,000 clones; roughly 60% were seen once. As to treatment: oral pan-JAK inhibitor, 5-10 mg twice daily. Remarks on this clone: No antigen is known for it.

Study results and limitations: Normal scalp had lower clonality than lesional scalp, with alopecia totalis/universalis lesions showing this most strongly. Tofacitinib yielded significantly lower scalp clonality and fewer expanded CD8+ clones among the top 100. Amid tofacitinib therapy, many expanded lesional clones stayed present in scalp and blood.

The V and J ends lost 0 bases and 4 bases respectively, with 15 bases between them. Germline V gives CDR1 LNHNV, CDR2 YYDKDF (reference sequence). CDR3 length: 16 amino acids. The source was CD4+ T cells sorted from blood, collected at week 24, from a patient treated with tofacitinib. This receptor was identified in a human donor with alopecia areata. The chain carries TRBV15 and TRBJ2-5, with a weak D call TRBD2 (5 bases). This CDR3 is CATSRDRSSGGETQYF. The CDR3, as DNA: TGTGCCACCAGCAGAGATAGGTCCTCCGGAGGAGAGACCCAGTACTTC.